A selection of T cell receptor beta chains follows, all from one sample in a study of radiotherapy plus CTLA-4 blockade in lung cancer. Repertoires were generated with immunoSEQ multiplex PCR, while TCRdb's copy carries only in-frame clones and drops some. The sample carries 45,000 to 55,000 clones, around 77% recorded once. The sample in question was peripheral blood, obtained from a patient treated with radiotherapy plus ipilimumab. These receptors were collected from a human donor with non-small cell lung cancer who had stable disease on radiotherapy plus ipilimumab. Each CDR3 is given with its conserved first and last residue. The D gene is left open where the match is weak. Some rows have no size entry. The others give once, few or many, or a class for an expanded clone.

D: -; V: TRBV7-9; J: TRBJ1-6; length: 16; size: -; CDR3: CASSPRLGTNNSPLHF; DNA: TGTGCCAGCAGCCCTAGGCTCGGGACAAATAATTCACCCCTCCACTTT
D: TRBD1; V: TRBV2; J: TRBJ1-6; length: 14; size: -; CDR3: CASIAGTANSPLHF; DNA: TGTGCCAGCATCGCCGGGACAGCCAATTCACCCCTCCACTTT
D: -; V: TRBV27; J: TRBJ1-5; length: 14; size: few; CDR3: CASSSRAGRQPQHF; DNA: TGTGCCAGCAGTTCCCGAGCAGGGCGACAGCCCCAGCATTTT
D: -; V: TRBV18; J: TRBJ2-7; length: 14; size: -; CDR3: CASSPSPEGYEQYF; DNA: TGTGCCAGCTCACCAAGCCCCGAGGGTTACGAGCAGTACTTC
D: -; V: TRBV19; J: TRBJ1-6; length: 14; size: -; CDR3: CASSIDSRGSPLHF; DNA: TGTGCCAGTAGTATAGATAGCCGGGGTTCACCCCTCCACTTT
D: TRBD1; V: TRBV9; J: TRBJ1-3; length: 17; size: -; CDR3: CASSFSGTGHSGNTIYF; DNA: TGTGCCAGCAGCTTTTCCGGGACAGGGCACTCTGGAAACACCATATATTTT
D: -; V: TRBV6-6; J: TRBJ1-4; length: 16; size: -; CDR3: CASSYPPRPTNEKLFF; DNA: TGTGCCAGCAGTTACCCGCCCCGGCCCACTAATGAAAAACTGTTTTTT
D: TRBD1; V: TRBV13; J: TRBJ1-5; length: 15; size: -; CDR3: CASSLGRGRNQPQHF; DNA: TGTGCCAGCAGCTTAGGCAGGGGGCGCAATCAGCCCCAGCATTTT
D: -; V: TRBV28; J: TRBJ1-1; length: 12; size: few; CDR3: CASVAGYTEAFF; DNA: TGTGCCAGCGTTGCGGGTTACACTGAAGCTTTCTTT
D: TRBD1; V: TRBV4-3; J: TRBJ1-2; length: 15; size: -; CDR3: CASSQEIGTGGVYTF; DNA: TGCGCCAGCAGCCAAGAGATCGGGACAGGGGGGGTCTACACCTTC
D: -; V: TRBV29-1; J: TRBJ1-6; length: 17; size: -; CDR3: CSVELPKGREYNSPLHF; DNA: TGCAGCGTTGAACTACCTAAGGGGCGCGAATATAATTCACCCCTCCACTTT
D: -; V: TRBV6-5; J: TRBJ2-1; length: 12; size: -; CDR3: CASRGTPLEQFF; DNA: TGTGCCAGCAGGGGGACGCCTCTGGAGCAGTTCTTC
D: -; V: TRBV2; J: TRBJ2-1; length: 15; size: -; CDR3: CASSAGRRGHNEQFF; DNA: TGTGCCAGCAGTGCAGGCAGGAGGGGACACAATGAGCAGTTCTTC
D: -; V: TRBV6-5; J: TRBJ1-1; length: 15; size: -; CDR3: CASRKGRWGNTEAFF; DNA: TGTGCCAGCAGAAAGGGGAGATGGGGGAACACTGAAGCTTTCTTT
D: TRBD1; V: TRBV18; J: TRBJ1-1; length: 14; size: -; CDR3: CASSPGQLNTEAFF; DNA: TGTGCCAGCTCACCGGGACAGCTGAACACTGAAGCTTTCTTT
D: -; V: TRBV29-1; J: TRBJ1-1; length: 14; size: few; CDR3: CSAPGREGNAEAFF; DNA: TGCAGCGCCCCTGGGAGGGAGGGTAACGCTGAAGCTTTCTTT
D: TRBD1; V: TRBV28; J: TRBJ1-2; length: 18; size: -; CDR3: CASSYLTRDRGRNYGYTF; DNA: TGTGCCAGCAGTTACCTAACCCGGGACAGGGGGCGCAACTATGGCTACACCTTC
D: -; V: TRBV5-1; J: TRBJ1-1; length: 17; size: once; CDR3: CASSPDAGRIGDTEAFF; DNA: TGCGCCAGCAGCCCCGACGCGGGAAGGATAGGGGACACTGAAGCTTTCTTT
D: -; V: TRBV4-3; J: TRBJ1-1; length: 15; size: -; CDR3: CASSQDGELNTEAFF; DNA: TGCGCCAGCAGCCAAGATGGAGAACTTAACACTGAAGCTTTCTTT